A selection of T cell receptor beta chains follows, all from one sample in a study of blood T cell repertoires in COVID-19. Measured with immunoSEQ multiplex PCR; TCRdb has only the in-frame clones, and not every one. The data show around 200,000 clones, about 86% seen once. The source material was peripheral blood. The receptors derive from a woman aged 18-30 years who had recovered from COVID-19. The CDR3 runs from the conserved cysteine through the conserved F or W. Each record gives: V gene, J gene, clone size, CDR3 protein. The size of a clone is reported for some rows only, either as once, few or many, or as a class for expanded clones.

V: TRBV11-2; J: TRBJ2-5; size: once; CDR3: CASSLGLQETQYF
V: TRBV25-1; J: TRBJ1-4; size: -; CDR3: CASSEGTSREKLFF
V: TRBV2; J: TRBJ1-4; size: -; CDR3: CASRQGSSMGEKLFF
V: TRBV2; J: TRBJ1-3; size: -; CDR3: CASSPGQRNTIYF
V: TRBV4-1; J: TRBJ1-2; size: -; CDR3: CASSYRGQGVNYGYTF
V: TRBV7-2; J: TRBJ1-2; size: -; CDR3: CASSHARGSGYTF
V: TRBV11-2; J: TRBJ2-2; size: -; CDR3: CASSSLAGTHTGELFF
V: TRBV20-1; J: TRBJ1-2; size: -; CDR3: CSASVQANYGYTF
V: TRBV6-5; J: TRBJ1-5; size: once; CDR3: CASSGAFNQPQHF
V: TRBV11-2; J: TRBJ2-7; size: -; CDR3: CASSLDVTAPRSYEQYF
V: TRBV29-1; J: TRBJ2-3; size: once; CDR3: CSVDGLTGTSGETDTQYF
V: TRBV5-6; J: TRBJ1-1; size: -; CDR3: CASSGYRGRGTEAFF
V: TRBV30; J: TRBJ2-2; size: -; CDR3: CAWMESWTGNTGELFF
V: TRBV5-6; J: TRBJ1-2; size: -; CDR3: CASSPLNANYGYTF
V: TRBV6-5; J: TRBJ2-5; size: -; CDR3: CASSSRLRAGETQYF
V: TRBV4-3; J: TRBJ2-2; size: -; CDR3: CASSTGTGGFRELFF
V: TRBV6-2/TRBV6-3; J: TRBJ2-3; size: -; CDR3: CASSYGRGSDTQYF
V: TRBV4-3; J: TRBJ1-2; size: -; CDR3: CASSQDVGRRPSEGYTF
V: TRBV5-1; J: TRBJ1-6; size: -; CDR3: CASSYGQGAWNSPLHF
V: TRBV7-2; J: TRBJ2-7; size: once; CDR3: CASRGLGTSVYEQYF
V: TRBV5-6; J: TRBJ1-2; size: -; CDR3: CATQGGFGGDYGYTF
V: TRBV4-1; J: TRBJ2-1; size: -; CDR3: CASRRGRGSGGQKNNEQFF
V: TRBV2; J: TRBJ1-2; size: few; CDR3: CASGGTDANYGYTF
V: TRBV4-3; J: TRBJ2-2; size: -; CDR3: CASSQSLGQGRAGELFF
V: TRBV9; J: TRBJ1-5; size: -; CDR3: CASSGTESNQPQHF
V: TRBV30; J: TRBJ1-6; size: once; CDR3: CALRTGGNSPLHF
V: TRBV7-3; J: TRBJ1-2; size: -; CDR3: CASIGRHGYGYTF
V: TRBV5-5; J: TRBJ2-5; size: once; CDR3: CASSFSQGPQETQYF
V: TRBV6-5; J: TRBJ2-3; size: -; CDR3: CASSYLAGGTDTQYF
V: TRBV4-2; J: TRBJ1-6; size: few; CDR3: CASSQEDRASPLHF
V: TRBV10-3; J: TRBJ1-2; size: -; CDR3: CAISESQGRRIGSSYTF
V: TRBV7-3; J: TRBJ1-1; size: -; CDR3: CASSLGGVPGEAFF
V: TRBV15; J: TRBJ2-1; size: -; CDR3: CATSRASLSFTSGAYNEQFF
V: TRBV5-4; J: TRBJ2-1; size: -; CDR3: CASSDKSGTTDNEQFF
V: TRBV6-1; J: TRBJ1-1; size: -; CDR3: CASSPHTGLGTEAFF
V: TRBV5-8; J: TRBJ1-5; size: -; CDR3: CASERGQGVVSNQPQHF
V: TRBV4-1; J: TRBJ2-5; size: -; CDR3: CASSPSQVGETQYF
V: TRBV4-3; J: TRBJ2-1; size: -; CDR3: CASSQVSGGGKYNEQFF
V: TRBV6-2/TRBV6-3; J: TRBJ2-3; size: once; CDR3: CASSYGTTQPYF
V: TRBV11-2; J: TRBJ1-6; size: -; CDR3: CASSLGDRGPNSPLHF
V: TRBV28; J: TRBJ2-1; size: -; CDR3: CASSQLAGGYEQFF
V: TRBV4-1; J: TRBJ2-3; size: -; CDR3: CASSQLPSGGTTDTQYF
V: TRBV5-6; J: TRBJ2-4; size: -; CDR3: CASSLGGPNIQYF
V: TRBV4-1; J: TRBJ1-1; size: -; CDR3: CASSFTGESAFF
V: TRBV18; J: TRBJ1-1; size: -; CDR3: CASSLGQAKAFF
V: TRBV9; J: TRBJ2-7; size: -; CDR3: CASSVTGQGNYEQYF
V: TRBV6-6; J: TRBJ1-1; size: -; CDR3: CASINRDTYTEAFF
V: TRBV9; J: TRBJ2-3; size: -; CDR3: CASSRAGADTQYF
V: TRBV15; J: TRBJ2-6; size: -; CDR3: CATSRGGLRAGANVLTF
V: TRBV5-6; J: TRBJ1-2; size: -; CDR3: CASSLGVGYTF
V: TRBV6-6; J: TRBJ2-3; size: -; CDR3: CASHPVRESTDTQYF
V: TRBV9; J: TRBJ2-3; size: once; CDR3: CASSEWDRKDTQYF